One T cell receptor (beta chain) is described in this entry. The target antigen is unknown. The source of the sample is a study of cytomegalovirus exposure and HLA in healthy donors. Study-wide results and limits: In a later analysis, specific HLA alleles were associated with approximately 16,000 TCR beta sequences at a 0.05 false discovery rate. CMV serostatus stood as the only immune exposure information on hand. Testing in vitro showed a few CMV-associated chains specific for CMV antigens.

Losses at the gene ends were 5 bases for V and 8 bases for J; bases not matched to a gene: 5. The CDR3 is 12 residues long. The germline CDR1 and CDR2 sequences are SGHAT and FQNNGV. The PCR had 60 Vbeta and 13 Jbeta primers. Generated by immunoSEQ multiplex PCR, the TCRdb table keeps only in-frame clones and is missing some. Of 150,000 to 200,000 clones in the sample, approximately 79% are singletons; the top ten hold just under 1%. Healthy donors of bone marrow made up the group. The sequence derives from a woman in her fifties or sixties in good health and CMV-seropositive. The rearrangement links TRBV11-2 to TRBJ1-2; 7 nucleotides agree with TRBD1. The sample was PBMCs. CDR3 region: CASSGGGGGYTF. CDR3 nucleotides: TGTGCCAGCAGCGGAGGGGGCGGGGGCTACACCTTC.